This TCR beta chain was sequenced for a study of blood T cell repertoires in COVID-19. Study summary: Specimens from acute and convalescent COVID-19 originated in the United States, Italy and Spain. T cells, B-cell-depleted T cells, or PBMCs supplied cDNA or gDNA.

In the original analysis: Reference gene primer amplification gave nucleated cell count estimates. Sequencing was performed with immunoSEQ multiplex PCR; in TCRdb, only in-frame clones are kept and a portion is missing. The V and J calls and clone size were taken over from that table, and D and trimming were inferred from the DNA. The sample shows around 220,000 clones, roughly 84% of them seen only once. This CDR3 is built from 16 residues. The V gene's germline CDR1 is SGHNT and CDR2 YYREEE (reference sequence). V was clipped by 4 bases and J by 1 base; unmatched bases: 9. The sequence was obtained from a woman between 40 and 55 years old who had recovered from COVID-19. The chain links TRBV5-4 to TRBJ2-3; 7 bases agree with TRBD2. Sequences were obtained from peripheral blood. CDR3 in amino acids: CASSLKKRGRTDTQYF. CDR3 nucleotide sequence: TGTGCCAGCAGCCTTAAAAAGCGGGGCCGCACAGATACGCAGTATTTT.